This is a list of T cell receptor beta chains from one sample in a study of T cell responses to AZD1222 COVID-19 vaccine. Some clones are missing from TCRdb's copy, which holds only in-frame ones; the method was immunoSEQ multiplex PCR. The sample records 99,000 or so clones, 88% being singletons. Specimen: peripheral blood, collected on day 0 of AZD1222 vaccination. Receptor source: an adult in good health. CDR3s include the opening cysteine and the closing phenylalanine or tryptophan. A D gene is named only where the DNA matches it firmly. The listing skips clone size in some rows; elsewhere it reads once, few, many or a size class.

TRBJ1-5 | TRBV19 | NA | NA | CASRGRSYSNQPQHF | TGTGCCAGTAGGGGACGGAGCTATAGCAATCAGCCCCAGCATTTT
TRBJ1-1 | TRBV28 | NA | once | CASSSAGGHTEAFF | TGTGCCAGCAGCTCAGCTGGTGGTCACACTGAAGCTTTCTTT
TRBJ2-2 | TRBV7-9 | NA | NA | CASSLIGELFF | TGTGCCAGCAGCTTAATCGGGGAGCTGTTTTTT
TRBJ2-7 | TRBV27 | NA | NA | CASSRATAMYYEQYF | TGTGCCAGCAGCCGGGCCACAGCAATGTACTACGAGCAGTACTTC
TRBJ1-6 | TRBV7-2 | TRBD1 | NA | CASSSSGTAVSPLHF | TGTGCCAGCAGCAGTTCAGGGACAGCCGTTTCACCCCTCCACTTT
TRBJ1-5 | TRBV19 | NA | NA | CASSILGNSNQPQHF | TGTGCCAGTAGTATCCTGGGAAACAGCAATCAGCCCCAGCATTTT
TRBJ2-5 | TRBV3-1/TRBV3-2 | TRBD1 | NA | CASSQIFGTAETQYF | TGTGCCAGCAGCCAAATCTTTGGGACAGCAGAGACCCAGTACTTC
TRBJ1-3 | TRBV11-2 | NA | NA | CASSPILRRNPGNTIYF | TGTGCCAGCAGCCCCATTTTGAGGAGAAACCCTGGAAACACCATATATTTT
TRBJ1-6 | TRBV2 | NA | NA | CASNEQGPNSPLHF | TGTGCCAGCAACGAACAGGGACCAAATTCACCCCTCCACTTT
TRBJ2-7 | TRBV6-5 | NA | NA | CASSYAGGNYEQYF | TGTGCCAGCAGTTACGCAGGGGGGAATTACGAGCAGTACTTC
TRBJ2-5 | TRBV5-1 | TRBD1 | NA | CASSRQGDRETQYF | TGCGCCAGCAGCCGACAGGGGGACAGGGAGACCCAGTACTTC
TRBJ2-7 | TRBV6-5 | NA | NA | CASSSSEQYEQYF | TGTGCCAGCAGTTCTAGCGAACAGTACGAGCAGTACTTC
TRBJ2-2 | TRBV7-2 | TRBD2 | NA | CASSLVALAGGRTGELFF | TGTGCCAGCAGCTTAGTCGCGCTAGCGGGGGGACGCACCGGGGAGCTGTTTTTT
TRBJ2-7 | TRBV4-1 | NA | NA | CASSQDGRYHEQYF | TGCGCCAGCAGCCAAGATGGCAGGTACCACGAGCAGTACTTC
TRBJ1-5 | TRBV19 | TRBD1 | NA | CASSNRDSTQPQHF | TGTGCCAGTAGTAACCGGGACAGCACTCAGCCCCAGCATTTT
TRBJ2-5 | TRBV28 | TRBD1 | NA | CASSPSGTGGEETQYF | TGTGCCAGCAGCCCATCCGGGACAGGGGGCGAGGAGACCCAGTACTTC
TRBJ1-4 | TRBV13 | NA | NA | CASTGYRQGKNEKLFF | TGTGCCAGCACCGGTTATCGGCAGGGGAAAAATGAAAAACTGTTTTTT
TRBJ2-3 | TRBV24-1 | NA | NA | CATSDYGRGTQYF | TGTGCCACCAGTGACTATGGACGGGGTACGCAGTATTTT
TRBJ1-2 | TRBV7-9 | NA | NA | CASSLGGTSYGYTF | TGTGCCAGCAGCTTAGGGGGCACTAGCTATGGCTACACCTTC
TRBJ1-1 | TRBV11-2 | NA | NA | CASSLRGKNTEAFF | TGTGCCAGCAGCTTGAGGGGAAAGAACACTGAAGCTTTCTTT
TRBJ1-5 | TRBV5-1 | TRBD1 | NA | CASSFYRDRVGEQPQHF | TGCGCCAGCAGCTTCTACCGGGACAGGGTAGGTGAGCAGCCCCAGCATTTT
TRBJ2-2 | TRBV28 | NA | NA | CASSLGKSITGELFF | TGTGCCAGCAGTTTAGGGAAGTCTATCACCGGGGAGCTGTTTTTT
TRBJ1-1 | TRBV2 | NA | NA | CASSDTDLNTEAFF | TGTGCCAGCAGTGACACAGATTTGAACACTGAAGCTTTCTTT
TRBJ2-7 | TRBV29-1 | NA | once | CSVEGTGSGYEQYF | TGCAGCGTTGAAGGGACCGGTAGTGGCTACGAGCAGTACTTC
TRBJ1-3 | TRBV19 | TRBD1 | NA | CASTMLGQGVGNTIYF | TGTGCCAGTACCATGTTGGGACAGGGAGTTGGAAACACCATATATTTT
TRBJ2-1 | TRBV10-3 | TRBD1 | NA | CANKGQGTYNEQFF | TGTGCCAATAAAGGACAGGGGACCTACAATGAGCAGTTCTTC
TRBJ2-3 | TRBV2 | TRBD1 | NA | CASSVTGSTDTQYF | TGTGCCAGCAGTGTGACAGGGAGCACAGATACGCAGTATTTT
TRBJ1-5 | TRBV24-1 | NA | NA | CATSDLSAGNQPQHF | TGTGCCACCAGTGATTTGTCGGCAGGGAATCAGCCCCAGCATTTT
TRBJ2-7 | TRBV5-1 | NA | once | CASSLDSFSYEQYF | TGCGCCAGCAGCTTGGACAGCTTCTCCTACGAGCAGTACTTC
TRBJ1-4 | TRBV28 | TRBD1 | NA | CASTGQDQKLFF | TGTGCCAGCACGGGACAGGACCAAAAACTGTTTTTT
TRBJ2-1 | TRBV24-1 | TRBD1 | NA | CATSGGGQGAHNEQFF | TGTGCCACCAGTGGTGGGGGACAGGGGGCTCACAATGAGCAGTTCTTC